One sample yielded the 30 T cell receptor beta chains listed below, sequenced in a study of cytotoxic CD8 clonotypes in ibrutinib-treated CLL (dated by TCRdb to the early 2020s). The library relied on the immunoSEQ multiplex PCR assay. This immuneACCESS table, as held by TCRdb, lists in-frame sequences with V and J called but not all clones. Of the missing ones, under half trace to an unresolved V gene in checked studies; the others have no known cause. The sample has a few hundred thousand clones on record, 70% of them singletons. Together, the top ten hold less than 20% of the sample. Read against the paper, the sample's time point label means: around 2 years on ibrutinib. The sample in question was PBMCs, obtained after 24 months of ibrutinib treatment. These receptors were taken from a human donor with chronic lymphocytic leukemia.

This sequence joins TRBV7-3 and TRBJ2-3; 10 bases agree with TRBD2. From germline, CDR1 is SGHTA and CDR2 FQGTGA. V lost 5 bases to trimming and J lost 5 bases; unmatched junction nucleotides: 10. The length of the CDR3 is 16 residues. The DNA for the CDR3 is TGTGCCAGCAGCCGATTAGCGGGAGGTTTCAGAGATACGCAGTATTTT. As protein: CASSRLAGGFRDTQYF.

This chain joins TRBV27 and TRBJ2-5; D is perhaps TRBD1 (5 bases). V was cut by 2 bases and J by 3 bases, with 10 bases left in between. Germline CDR1 MNHEY, CDR2 SMNVEV (reference sequence). The CDR3 covers 14 residues. In DNA form, the CDR3 reads TGTGCCAGCAGTTTAAGGGGCAGGGAAGAGACCCAGTACTTC. Translated: CASSLRGREETQYF.

The V and J genes are TRBV9 and TRBJ2-7; D might be TRBD1 (6 bases). The CDR3 sequence is 15 residues long. The ends were cut back, 3 bases at V and 4 bases at J, with 17 bases in the middle. Germline lookup yields CDR1 SGDLS and CDR2 YYNGEE. CDR3 coding DNA: TGTGCCAGCAGCGAGTCACAGGGTGTAATGTACGAGCAGTACTTC. It encodes CASSESQGVMYEQYF.

In its sample, this clone was seen a few times. The V and J genes are TRBV27 and TRBJ2-7; 8 bases match TRBD1. After removal of 5 bases from V and 1 base from J, the junction contained 4 bases not matched to a gene. Germline CDR1 and CDR2: MNHEY and SMNVEV (reference sequence). The CDR3 is 14 amino acids. Written as DNA, the CDR3 is TGTGCCAGCAGTGACTACAGGGGGTCCTACGAGCAGTACTTC. Translation gives CASSDYRGSYEQYF.

The V and J genes are TRBV11-2 and TRBJ1-3, with D maybe TRBD1 (5 bases). The ends were cut back, 2 bases at V and 0 bases at J, with 11 bases in the middle. The CDR3 length is 16 residues. Germline CDR1 SGHAT, CDR2 FQNNGV. The DNA of the CDR3 is TGTGCCAGCAGCTTATCCGGGACTGCCTCTGGAAACACCATATATTTT. It yields the protein CASSLSGTASGNTIYF. Filled out from reference TRBV11-2 and TRBJ1-3, the complete variable domain reads EAGVAQSPRYKIIEKRQSVAFWCNPISGHATLYWYQQILGQGPKLLIQFQNNGVVDDSQLPKDRFSAERLKGVDSTLKIQPAKLEDSAVYLCASSLSGTASGNTIYFGEGSWLTVV.

This chain connects TRBV7-3 to TRBJ2-6, with D uncertain. This CDR3 is 15 amino acids long. Between the trimmed V and J ends, which lost 6 bases and 0 bases, there was a span of 9 bases. Germline V gene lookup returns CDR1 SGHTA and CDR2 FQGTGA. This CDR3 is CASSSSISGANVLTF. The CDR3 nucleotides are TGTGCCAGCAGTTCGAGCATCTCTGGGGCCAACGTCCTGACTTTC.

This clone was picked up one time. The chain combines TRBV27 with TRBJ2-7; 7 nucleotides match TRBD1. V lost 2 bases to trimming and J lost 6 bases; unmatched junction nucleotides: 7. Germline-derived CDR1 and CDR2 are MNHEY and SMNVEV (reference sequence). The CDR3 totals 14 residues. The CDR3 DNA reads as TGTGCCAGCAGTTTAGGCACAGGGGCCCTCGAGCAGTACTTC. Encoded protein: CASSLGTGALEQYF.

The chain recombines TRBV28 with TRBJ2-7; TRBD1 matches 7 bases. The CDR3 has 14 residues. Per the germline V gene, CDR1 is MDHEN and CDR2 is SYDVKM. J was trimmed by 2 bases and V by 9 bases; bases with no gene match: 10. This chain's CDR3 is CASYPGQVAYEQYF. The CDR3 DNA sequence: TGTGCCAGTTATCCCGGACAGGTTGCCTACGAGCAGTACTTC.

V gene TRBV5-1 combines with J gene TRBJ2-6, with D possibly TRBD1 on 5 matching bases. Trimming took off 0 bases at V and 0 bases at J, with 13 bases between the two ends. This CDR3 region has 18 residues. Per germline, CDR1 SGHRS and CDR2 YFSETQ. The CDR3 DNA reads as TGCGCCAGCAGCTTGGTTCCGACAGTACCCTCTGGGGCCAACGTCCTGACTTTC. Its translation: CASSLVPTVPSGANVLTF.

This chain joins TRBV5-5 and TRBJ1-3, with unresolved D. CDR1 SGHKS and CDR2 YYEKEE come from the germline V gene (reference sequence). Trimming took off 1 base at V and 7 bases at J, with 18 bases between the two ends. CDR3 length: 16 amino acids. CDR3: CASSLSRQAALNTIYF. CDR3 nucleotides: TGTGCCAGCAGCTTGTCTAGGCAGGCGGCTCTGAACACCATATATTTT.

The rearrangement uses TRBV28 and TRBJ2-2; the D gene is possibly TRBD2 (5 bases). The germline V and J ends were trimmed by 6 bases and 4 bases, with 12 bases remaining between them. The CDR3 spans 14 residues. Germline CDR1 and CDR2: MDHEN and SYDVKM. The CDR3 sequence is CASRTNPGTGELFF. CDR3 nucleotides: TGTGCCAGCAGGACTAACCCGGGCACCGGGGAGCTGTTTTTT.

This chain uses TRBV5-6 with TRBJ2-3, with 15 nucleotides matching TRBD2. Trimming took 4 bases from V and 1 from J; bases not matched to a gene: 4. The CDR3 runs to 17 residues. The germline CDR1 and CDR2 sequences are SGHDT and YYEEEE. For the CDR3, the DNA is TGTGCCAGCAGCGGGAGGACTAGCGGGAGGGGCACAGATACGCAGTATTTT. Protein: CASSGRTSGRGTDTQYF.

This sequence joins TRBV19 and TRBJ2-5, with a tentative D call TRBD2 (5 bases). V lost 2 bases, J lost 4 bases, and 11 bases lay in between. Germline CDR1 is LNHDA and CDR2 is SQIVND (reference sequence). This CDR3 has 14 residues. The DNA of the CDR3 is TGTGCCAGTAGTATACGGGGATCGCGAGAGACCCAGTACTTC. The encoded protein is CASSIRGSRETQYF.

This clone was counted a single time. The chain joins TRBV25-1 to TRBJ2-2; D unresolved. Per germline, CDR1 MGHDK and CDR2 SYGVNS. The CDR3 length is 13 residues. The V and J ends lost 1 base and 6 bases respectively, with 6 bases between them. As DNA, the CDR3 is TGTGCCAGCAGTGAATTAGACGCCGGGGAGCTGTTTTTT. Translation gives CASSELDAGELFF.

V gene TRBV7-2 combines with J gene TRBJ2-3, with D perhaps matching TRBD1 (5 bases). The CDR3 is 14 amino acids. Germline V CDR1 and CDR2: SGHTA, FQGNSA. V lost 5 bases and J 2 bases, leaving 11 bases between the germline ends. CDR3 loop: CASSLGVFTDTQYF. The CDR3 bases are TGTGCCAGCAGCCTAGGGGTTTTCACAGATACGCAGTATTTT.

This chain joins TRBV5-1 and TRBJ2-7; TRBD2 matches at 9 bases. V trimming: 5 bases; J trimming: 7 bases; junction bases outside the gene matches: 4. CDR3 length: 12 amino acids. The V gene's germline CDR1 is SGHRS and CDR2 YFSETQ. The chain's CDR3 is CASSLLAGEQYF. The CDR3 nucleotides read TGCGCCAGCAGTCTACTAGCGGGTGAGCAGTACTTC.

The chain is built from TRBV27 and TRBJ2-6; D unclear. V was shortened by 7 bases and J by 4 bases, with 11 bases between the two germline ends. This CDR3 is built from 14 residues. From germline, CDR1 is MNHEY and CDR2 SMNVEV (reference sequence). The chain's CDR3 is CASNLAVGANVLTF. The CDR3 DNA reads TGTGCCAGCAATCTTGCTGTGGGGGCCAACGTCCTGACTTTC.

This chain connects TRBV4-2 to TRBJ1-1; D might be TRBD1 (5 bases). V was shortened by 4 bases and J by 7 bases, with 10 bases between the two germline ends. The CDR3 totals 12 residues. Germline V gene sequence: CDR1 LGHNA, CDR2 YNFKEQ. CDR3 DNA sequence: TGTGCCAGCAGCCGCCTAGGACATGAAGCTTTCTTT. Translating gives CASSRLGHEAFF.

The rearrangement uses TRBV9 and TRBJ2-3; TRBD2 aligns across 7 bases. The CDR3 is 15 amino acids. Trimming at V came to 3 bases and at J to 4 bases, leaving 8 bases not matched to a gene. Per the germline V gene, CDR1 is SGDLS and CDR2 is YYNGEE. The CDR3 loop reads CASSGTGLVPDTQYF. The CDR3 DNA sequence: TGTGCCAGCAGCGGGACCGGACTAGTACCAGATACGCAGTATTTT.

This chain joins TRBV6-5 and TRBJ1-3; 8 nucleotides agree with TRBD1. The CDR3 is 14 residues long. Looked up from germline, CDR1 is MNHEY and CDR2 is SVGAGI. V trimming: 6 bases; J trimming: 3 bases; junction bases outside the gene matches: 4. The CDR3 nucleotides read TGTGCCAGCAGACCTGGACAGGGTGGAAACACCATATATTTT. Residues: CASRPGQGGNTIYF.

This chain connects TRBV7-9 to TRBJ2-7; D perhaps matches TRBD1 (6 bases). Germline lookup yields CDR1 SEHNR and CDR2 FQNEAQ (reference sequence). V was cut by 4 bases and J by 2 bases, with 9 bases left in between. CDR3 length: 13 amino acids. This CDR3 is CASSSGTTYEQYF. DNA of the CDR3: TGTGCCAGCAGCTCCGGGACAACCTACGAGCAGTACTTC.

Only a few counts were recorded for this clone. V is TRBV28 and J is TRBJ2-7; 7 nucleotides align to TRBD2. Germline V gene sequence: CDR1 MDHEN, CDR2 SYDVKM. The V gene end was trimmed by 3 bases and the J gene end by 3 bases; junction bases not matched to a gene: 8. This CDR3 is built from 15 residues. The DNA for the CDR3 is TGTGCCAGCAGTTTGGGGGGGAGCATCAGCTACGAGCAGTACTTC. It codes for CASSLGGSISYEQYF. The full variable domain, with the rest looked up from reference TRBV28 and TRBJ2-7, is DVKVTQSSRYLVKRTGEKVFLECVQDMDHENMFWYRQDPGLGLRLIYFSYDVKMKEKGDIPEGYSVSREKKERFSLILESASTNQTSMYLCASSLGGSISYEQYFGPGTRLTVT.

The genes are TRBV9 and TRBJ1-4; the D gene is possibly TRBD1 (6 bases). Germline CDR1 SGDLS, CDR2 YYNGEE. CDR3 length: 13 amino acids. Trimming took 2 bases from V and 4 from J, leaving 6 bases between them. The CDR3 coding sequence is TGTGCCAGCAGCGTGGACAGTAATGAAAAACTGTTTTTT. Encoded protein: CASSVDSNEKLFF.

The chain recombines TRBV21-1 with TRBJ2-2; the table's D call, TRBD1, has no DNA check behind it. TRBV21-1 is a listed pseudogene. The CDR3 consists of 17 residues. The CDR3 reads CASRVETGVGNTGELFF. In DNA, the CDR3 is TGTGCCAGCCGGGTGGAAACAGGGGTGGGGAACACCGGGGAGCTGTTTTTT.

V usage is TRBV2 and J usage is TRBJ2-4; D is undetermined. The CDR3 covers 11 residues. V dropped 3 bases and J dropped 6 bases, with 3 bases sitting between them. Germline lookup yields CDR1 SNHLY and CDR2 FYNNEI. The CDR3 DNA sequence: TGTGCCAGCAGTGACAGAAACATTCAGTACTTC. Translation: CASSDRNIQYF.

The rearrangement joins TRBV7-2 to TRBJ2-7; 7 bases fit TRBD1. The CDR3 has 14 residues. Germline lookup yields CDR1 SGHTA and CDR2 FQGNSA. J lost 3 bases, V lost 5 bases, and 7 bases had no gene match. For the CDR3, the DNA is TGTGCCAGCAGCACGGGGACAGCTTACTACGAGCAGTACTTC. Translating it yields CASSTGTAYYEQYF.

The V call is TRBV15, the J call TRBJ1-1, with a tentative D call TRBD1 (5 bases). The CDR3 has 13 residues. Trimming shortened V by 7 bases and J by 4 bases, and 13 bases separated the two germline ends. Germline lookup yields CDR1 LNHNV and CDR2 YYDKDF (reference sequence). The CDR3 coding sequence is TGTGCCACCAAGCTGGGGGTTGGCACTGAAGCTTTCTTT. This encodes CATKLGVGTEAFF.

J is TRBJ2-7 and V is TRBV4-3, with D possibly TRBD1 on 6 matching bases. The V gene lost 1 base and the J gene lost 2 bases, with 12 bases spanning the gap. Per germline, CDR1 LGHNA and CDR2 YSLEER. The CDR3 is made up of 15 amino acids. For the CDR3, the DNA is TGCGCCAGCAGCCAAGGGGTTCGACAGGCCTACGAGCAGTACTTC. Encoded protein: CASSQGVRQAYEQYF.

The chain carries TRBV4-3 and TRBJ1-3; 7 bases fit TRBD1. CDR3 length: 15 amino acids. Trimming at V came to 3 bases and at J to 3 bases, leaving 5 bases not matched to a gene. Germline values: CDR1 LGHNA, CDR2 YSLEER. CDR3 loop: CASSQDGTVGNTIYF. CDR3 DNA: TGCGCCAGCAGCCAGGACGGGACAGTTGGAAACACCATATATTTT.

The chain couples TRBV9 to TRBJ2-3, with D perhaps TRBD2 (6 bases). This CDR3 is built from 14 residues. Germline V gene sequence: CDR1 SGDLS, CDR2 YYNGEE. V was trimmed by 4 bases and J by 9 bases, leaving 18 bases between them. In DNA form, the CDR3 reads TGTGCCAGCAGCCTCGGCGGGACCCCCGGGACGCAGTATTTT. As protein: CASSLGGTPGTQYF.